This T cell receptor (beta chain) derives from a study of T cells in Graves' hyperthyroidism and ophthalmopathy. Overall study context: Peripheral blood was collected at initial diagnosis, before any treatment.

Absent ophthalmopathy progression within 18 months defined stable Graves' hyperthyroidism. Researchers barred patients who had uncontrolled infection, other autoimmune disease, pregnancy or lactation. Regions amplified from RNA transcripts were the TCR beta CDR3 regions. First-round RT-PCR with HTBI primers amplified the TCR CDR3 region. TCRdb ran MiXCR on the multiplex PCR reads and lists one entry per CDR3 protein. The sample carries some 800,000 distinct CDR3 sequences, roughly 40% recorded once. As to this clonotype: Its antigen is undetermined.

The V end lost 2 bases, the J end lost 4 bases, and 15 bases lay between the germline ends. This CDR3 is built from 15 residues. Per the germline V gene, CDR1 is SGHTA and CDR2 is FQGNSA. Study findings and constraints: In the analysis, a 13 V-J model separated ophthalmopathy from stable hyperthyroidism.

The specimen was blood. This TCR was recovered from a young man with Graves' hyperthyroidism. The chain is built from TRBV7-2 and TRBJ2-7, with D possibly TRBD1 on 5 matching bases. The CDR3 bases are TGTGCCAGCAGCTTAAGGGGTTCCATTCCTTACGAGCAGTACTTC. Protein product: CASSLRGSIPYEQYF.